Below, 32 T cell receptor beta chains from the same sample are listed, as sequenced in a study of T cell responses to AZD1222 COVID-19 vaccine. This table comes from immunoSEQ multiplex PCR, and its TCRdb copy is limited to in-frame clones, with some not included. The profile shows 57,000 or so clones, approximately 85% of them singletons. Sequenced here: peripheral blood, sampled on day 0 of MenACWY control vaccination. Receptors were obtained from an adult in good health.

The chain recombines TRBV29-1 with TRBJ2-1; 7 bases fit TRBD1. Trimming took 6 bases from V and 9 from J; bases not matched to a gene: 8. Germline V gene data show CDR1 as SQVTM and CDR2 as ANQGSEA. The CDR3 spans 12 residues. The CDR3 sequence is CSVGDRVGEQFF. For the CDR3, the DNA is TGCAGCGTCGGAGACAGGGTTGGTGAGCAGTTCTTC.

The chain carries TRBV5-6 and TRBJ2-2; D is perhaps TRBD1 (6 bases). CDR1 and CDR2 from the germline V gene are SGHDT and YYEEEE. The CDR3 length is 12 residues. Between the trimmed V and J ends, which lost 6 bases and 8 bases, there was a span of 11 bases. CDR3 region: CASTYRVGELFF. CDR3 coding DNA: TGTGCCAGCACCTACAGGGTTGGGGAGCTGTTTTTT.

The rearrangement joins TRBV6-2 or TRBV6-3 to TRBJ2-3; 7 bases map to TRBD2. V was pared by 5 bases and J by 3 bases, with 5 bases of the junction left unmatched. The CDR3 length is 14 residues. Germline CDR1 and CDR2: MNHEY and SVGEGT. The CDR3 DNA sequence: TGTGCCAGCAGTCCGCTACTAGCGACAGATACGCAGTATTTT. This sequence encodes CASSPLLATDTQYF.

V usage is TRBV27 and J usage is TRBJ2-5; 12 nucleotides agree with TRBD2. Per the germline V gene, CDR1 is MNHEY and CDR2 is SMNVEV (reference sequence). After removal of 5 bases from V and 2 bases from J, the junction contained 6 bases not matched to a gene. The CDR3 loop spans 16 amino acids. The CDR3 nucleotides read TGTGCCAGCAGTCCATGGACTAGCGGGACACAAGAGACCCAGTACTTC. Translation gives CASSPWTSGTQETQYF.

The J gene is TRBJ2-7, the V gene TRBV7-9, with D hard to call. The germline V gene has CDR1 SEHNR and CDR2 FQNEAQ (reference sequence). The CDR3 covers 13 residues. The V gene lost 3 bases and the J gene lost 4 bases, with 10 bases spanning the gap. The CDR3 DNA reads TGTGCCAGCAGCTTTGACACCTTTTACGAGCAGTACTTC. It encodes CASSFDTFYEQYF.

J is TRBJ2-3 and V is TRBV18; TRBD2 matches at 11 bases. The CDR3 has 16 residues. V shed 5 bases, J shed 3 bases, and the junction held 7 bases outside the gene matches. The germline gives CDR1 KGHSH, CDR2 LQKENI. The CDR3 protein is CASSDTGTSGTDTQYF. The CDR3 bases are TGTGCCAGCTCAGATACCGGGACTAGCGGAACAGATACGCAGTATTTT.

This clone was picked up one time. The J gene is TRBJ1-2, the V gene TRBV7-9; D perhaps matches TRBD1 (6 bases). CDR1 is SEHNR, CDR2 FQNEAQ, per germline (reference sequence). This CDR3 spans 16 amino acids. The V end was cut by 4 bases, the J end by 7 bases, with 22 bases between. CDR3 sequence: CASSSTEQGAFGGYTF. The CDR3 nucleotides read TGTGCCAGCAGCTCCACCGAACAGGGAGCATTCGGTGGCTACACCTTC.

The gene calls are TRBV6-6 and TRBJ2-7; 8 bases match TRBD1. Germline V CDR1 and CDR2: MNHNY, SVGAGI (reference sequence). This CDR3 contains 13 residues. Losses at the gene ends were 2 bases for V and 4 bases for J; bases not matched to a gene: 1. CDR3: CASSYHRGYEQYF. The CDR3 bases are TGTGCCAGCAGTTACCACAGGGGGTACGAGCAGTACTTC.

This chain's CDR3 is CASSRVTSGTTTGELFF. The CDR3 nucleotides read TGCGCCAGCAGCCGAGTCACGTCCGGGACTACCACCGGGGAGCTGTTTTTT. V and J are TRBV4-3 and TRBJ2-2; 7 bases fit TRBD2. Germline CDR1 reads LGHNA; CDR2 reads YSLEER. The V and J ends lost 4 bases and 4 bases, in that order; junction bases with no gene match: 12. The CDR3 length is 17 residues.

The chain carries TRBV11-2 and TRBJ2-7; 10 bases are shared with TRBD2. The germline V gene encodes CDR1 SGHAT and CDR2 FQNNGV. J was trimmed by 5 bases and V by 6 bases; bases with no gene match: 13. The CDR3 is 16 residues long. The CDR3 nucleotides read TGTGCCAGCAGGGGTTTCCTAGCGGGAGTTTACAACGAGCAGTACTTC. This translates into CASRGFLAGVYNEQYF.

The rearrangement joins TRBV11-2 to TRBJ2-7, with D uncertain. Germline V gene lookup returns CDR1 SGHAT and CDR2 FQNNGV. The CDR3 runs to 12 residues. The ends were cut back, 5 bases at V and 4 bases at J, with 9 bases in the middle. CDR3 bases: TGTGCCAGCAGCCCCTGGGATTACGAGCAGTACTTC. This codes for CASSPWDYEQYF.

This clone was seen more than once but under ten times. The V gene is TRBV19, the J gene TRBJ1-4, with 7 positions matching TRBD1. The CDR3 has 15 amino acids. Germline V lookup: CDR1 LNHDA, CDR2 SQIVND (reference sequence). The V gene end was trimmed by 5 bases and the J gene end by 2 bases; junction bases not matched to a gene: 5. CDR3 amino acids: CASSVTGDTNEKLFF. The CDR3 nucleotides read TGTGCCAGTAGTGTCACAGGGGATACTAATGAAAAACTGTTTTTT.

The chain recombines TRBV6-5 with TRBJ2-4, with D perhaps matching TRBD1 or TRBD2 (5 bases each). The CDR3 sequence is 15 residues long. The germline V gene has CDR1 MNHEY and CDR2 SVGAGI. V was cut by 5 bases and J by 6 bases, with 17 bases left in between. The CDR3 sequence: CASSPSVGDANIQYF. CDR3 in DNA: TGTGCCAGCAGTCCCTCCGTGGGGGACGCAAACATTCAGTACTTC.

This clone was found a few times. The J gene is TRBJ1-6, the V gene TRBV5-4, with a possible D match to TRBD1 (5 bases). The CDR3 spans 17 residues. Germline assignment: CDR1 SGHNT and CDR2 YYREEE (reference sequence). Trimming left V 4 bases short and J 12 bases short, with 26 bases between. CDR3 coding DNA: TGTGCCAGCAGCCCCAGCCGGTTGACGGACCTGGGGGGACCCCTCCACTTT. It encodes CASSPSRLTDLGGPLHF.

This chain connects TRBV9 to TRBJ2-7, with TRBD1 matching 9 bases. The CDR3 sequence is 14 residues long. Germline lookup yields CDR1 SGDLS and CDR2 YYNGEE. Germline trimming cut 4 bases from V and 4 bases from J; bases unmatched to any gene: 6. CDR3 amino acids: CASSPGTGPYEQYF. The CDR3 bases are TGTGCCAGCAGCCCAGGGACAGGGCCGTACGAGCAGTACTTC.

This rearrangement joins TRBV24-1 to TRBJ1-4; 7 bases agree with TRBD1. The germline V gene encodes CDR1 KGHDR and CDR2 SFDVKD. With 4 bases clipped from V and 2 bases from J, the junction kept 9 bases outside the gene matches. This CDR3 is 17 amino acids long. In nucleotides, the CDR3 is TGTGCCACCAGTGACATGCCCCAACAGGGGACTAATGAAAAACTGTTTTTT. Residues: CATSDMPQQGTNEKLFF.

The chain employs TRBV5-5 and TRBJ1-1, with D perhaps TRBD1 (5 bases). Germline V lookup: CDR1 SGHKS, CDR2 YYEKEE (reference sequence). This CDR3 has 19 amino acids. Trimming left V 0 bases short and J 5 bases short, with 26 bases between. The CDR3 bases are TGTGCCAGCAGCTTGGCGACAGTTTCGGAAACTGGAGGATTGACTGAAGCTTTCTTT. This sequence encodes CASSLATVSETGGLTEAFF.

V is TRBV15 and J is TRBJ2-7, with D perhaps TRBD1 (6 bases). Germline lookup yields CDR1 LNHNV and CDR2 YYDKDF (reference sequence). The CDR3 is made up of 13 amino acids. Trimming took 1 base from V and 7 from J, leaving 11 bases between them. As DNA, the CDR3 is TGTGCCACCAGCAGAGTTACAGGGCGGGAGCAGTACTTC. It is translated as CATSRVTGREQYF.

This clone was detected only once. The V and J genes are TRBV28 and TRBJ2-3; the match to TRBD2 covers 11 bases. CDR1 and CDR2 (germline): MDHEN, SYDVKM. The CDR3 is made up of 18 amino acids. Trimming removed 5 bases from V and 2 bases from J; junction bases left unmatched: 12. The CDR3 spells CASSRNYLAGGPTDTQYF. The CDR3 DNA reads as TGTGCCAGCAGTAGAAATTACCTAGCGGGAGGACCCACAGATACGCAGTATTTT.

The rearrangement links TRBV7-8 to TRBJ2-3; 7 positions match TRBD2. Germline-derived CDR1 and CDR2 are SGHVS and FQNEAQ. Trimming removed 0 bases from V and 4 bases from J; junction bases left unmatched: 7. CDR3 length: 16 residues. The CDR3 loop reads CASSLALTGGADTQYF. The CDR3 DNA sequence: TGTGCCAGCAGCTTAGCGTTAACTGGGGGGGCAGATACGCAGTATTTT.

V and J are TRBV7-9 and TRBJ1-1; a possible D gene is TRBD1 (5 bases). CDR1 and CDR2 from the germline V gene are SEHNR and FQNEAQ (reference sequence). The CDR3 is made up of 15 amino acids. With 5 bases removed from V and 5 bases from J, the gap between germline ends came to 18 bases. This chain's CDR3 is CASSHREGSGTEAFF. CDR3 bases: TGTGCCAGCAGCCACCGAGAGGGGTCAGGTACTGAAGCTTTCTTT.

V and J are TRBV6-5 and TRBJ1-2, with D possibly being TRBD1 (6 bases). CDR1 is MNHEY, CDR2 SVGAGI, per germline. This CDR3 comprises 14 residues. Deletions cut 6 bases from V and 4 bases from J, with 15 bases between. CDR3 in amino acids: CASRTTGAGYGYTF. The DNA for the CDR3 is TGTGCCAGCAGGACCACGGGGGCTGGCTATGGCTACACCTTC.

This clone was detected only once. CDR3 protein: CASSLASGSRNEQFF. For the CDR3, the DNA is TGTGCCAGCAGCTTAGCCAGCGGGAGTAGAAATGAGCAGTTCTTC. This chain joins TRBV7-9 and TRBJ2-1, with TRBD2 matching over 8 bases. Germline assignment: CDR1 SEHNR and CDR2 FQNEAQ (reference sequence). Trimming cost V 0 bases and J 7 bases; bases outside gene matches: 5. The CDR3 has 15 residues.

The V gene is TRBV5-1, the J gene TRBJ1-5, with TRBD1 as a possible D gene (6 bases). This CDR3 region has 16 residues. Trimming removed 4 bases from V and 2 bases from J, with 16 bases in between. The V gene's germline CDR1 is SGHRS and CDR2 YFSETQ. The CDR3 nucleotides read TGCGCCAGCAGCCCGGTTGGGGGGCTGGGCAATCAGCCCCAGCATTTT. Translated: CASSPVGGLGNQPQHF.

This clone was observed a handful of times. The genes are TRBV6-6 and TRBJ1-1; no reliable D call. The CDR3 consists of 12 residues. Trimming removed 6 bases at V and 2 bases at J, with 7 bases between. Germline CDR1 MNHNY, CDR2 SVGAGI (reference sequence). The chain's CDR3 is CASSMSNTEAFF. As DNA, the CDR3 is TGTGCCAGCAGCATGAGTAACACTGAAGCTTTCTTT.

The chain recombines TRBV15 with TRBJ2-3, with TRBD2 matching 12 bases. CDR1 is LNHNV and CDR2 is YYDKDF in the germline V gene (reference sequence). Trimming took 5 bases from V and 5 from J; bases not matched to a gene: 17. This CDR3 comprises 19 residues. This CDR3 is CATSDRWTSGMRVLDTQYF. The DNA for the CDR3 is TGTGCCACCAGCGACCGATGGACTAGCGGGATGAGGGTGTTAGATACGCAGTATTTT.

The chain joins TRBV27 to TRBJ1-6; a possible D gene is TRBD1 (5 bases). Germline V gives CDR1 MNHEY, CDR2 SMNVEV (reference sequence). The length of the CDR3 is 15 residues. V gave up 6 bases and J gave up 6 bases, with 15 bases separating them. CDR3 in amino acids: CASRGPGRLNSPLHF. Here the CDR3 DNA reads TGTGCCAGCAGGGGGCCGGGACGGCTTAATTCACCCCTCCACTTT.

This chain joins TRBV3-1 (or the pseudogene TRBV3-2) and TRBJ2-3; D unresolved. This CDR3 is built from 12 residues. The ends were cut back, 2 bases at V and 1 base at J, with 1 base in the middle. Per germline, CDR1 LGHDT and CDR2 YNNKEL (reference sequence). The DNA of the CDR3 is TGTGCCAGCAGCCAACGCACAGATACGCAGTATTTT. Translation gives CASSQRTDTQYF.

Remarks on this clone: The junction and the germline gene differ at one end; a read error may be behind it. Distinct nucleotide sequences in the sample also encode this CDR3. V usage is TRBV28 and J usage is TRBJ2-7; the match to TRBD1 covers 9 bases. The CDR3 has 14 residues. Germline CDR1 is MDHEN and CDR2 is SYDVKM. This chain's CDR3 is CASRQQGARYEQYF. DNA of the CDR3: TGTGCCAGCAGACAACAGGGGGCAAGATACGAGCAGTATTTC.

The chain uses TRBV6-5 and TRBJ1-5; tentatively, D is TRBD1 (6 bases). The CDR3 length is 13 residues. The germline V gene has CDR1 MNHEY and CDR2 SVGAGI. V lost 7 bases and J 7 bases, leaving 14 bases between the germline ends. The DNA for the CDR3 is TGTGCCAGCAAACAGGGTACCAGCCAGCCCCAGCATTTT. It encodes CASKQGTSQPQHF.

V is TRBV9 and J is TRBJ1-3; a weak D match, TRBD1 (6 bases). There are 16 residues in the CDR3. Germline lookup yields CDR1 SGDLS and CDR2 YYNGEE. The germline V and J ends were trimmed by 4 bases and 0 bases, with 14 bases remaining between them. CDR3 protein: CASSPSPTGSGNTIYF. In DNA form, the CDR3 reads TGTGCCAGCAGCCCTTCACCGACAGGCTCTGGAAACACCATATATTTT.

The V gene is TRBV6-5, the J gene TRBJ2-5; D is undetermined. The CDR3 is made up of 13 amino acids. The germline gives CDR1 MNHEY, CDR2 SVGAGI. Trimming took 2 bases from V and 1 from J, leaving 5 bases between them. For the CDR3, the DNA is TGTGCCAGCAGTTACAGTCCCCAAGAGACCCAGTACTTC. Its translation: CASSYSPQETQYF.